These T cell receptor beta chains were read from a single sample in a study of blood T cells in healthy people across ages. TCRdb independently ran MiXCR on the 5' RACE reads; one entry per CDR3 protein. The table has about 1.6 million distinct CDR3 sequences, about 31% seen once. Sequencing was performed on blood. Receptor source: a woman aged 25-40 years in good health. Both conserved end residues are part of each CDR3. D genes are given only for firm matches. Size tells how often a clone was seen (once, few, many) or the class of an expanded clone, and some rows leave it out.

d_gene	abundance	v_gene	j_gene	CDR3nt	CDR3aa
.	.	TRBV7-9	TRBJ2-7	TGTGCCGGCAGCTTAGACGGTATCGGCGAGCAGTACTTC	CAGSLDGIGEQYF
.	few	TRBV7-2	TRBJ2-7	TGTGCCAGCAGCCCCCTCTACGGGGGCTACGAGCAGTACTTC	CASSPLYGGYEQYF
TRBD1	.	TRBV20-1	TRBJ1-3	TGCAGTGCCCCCCGGACAGGGAACTCTGGAAACACCATATATTTT	CSAPRTGNSGNTIYF
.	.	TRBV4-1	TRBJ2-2	TGCGCCAGCAGCCAAGACGCCGTGACGGACACCGGGGAGCTGTTTTTT	CASSQDAVTDTGELFF
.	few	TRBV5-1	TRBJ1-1	TGCGCCAGCAGCCCGAAAGGTCAGCTCACTGAAGCTTTCTTT	CASSPKGQLTEAFF
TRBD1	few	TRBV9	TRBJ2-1	TGTGCCAGCAGCGTTCGACAGGGTTCCTACAATGAGCAGTTCTTC	CASSVRQGSYNEQFF
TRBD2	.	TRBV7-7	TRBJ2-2	TGTGCCAGCAGCCGGGGACTACCCACCGGGGAGCTGTTTTTT	CASSRGLPTGELFF
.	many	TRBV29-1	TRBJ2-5	TGCAGCGTTGAAGGGGCGGAAGAGACCCAGTACTTC	CSVEGAEETQYF
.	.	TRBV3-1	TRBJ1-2	TGTGCCAGCAGCCCCCAGGCTAAAAATGGCTACACCTTC	CASSPQAKNGYTF
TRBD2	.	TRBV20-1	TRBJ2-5	TGCAGTGCTAGCGGGGGGGCCGCACGGGAGACCCAGTACTTC	CSASGGAARETQYF
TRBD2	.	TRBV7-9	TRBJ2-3	TGTGCCAGCAGCCCCCCCCAAATGGGCGGGGAGGGGGATACGCAGTATTTT	CASSPPQMGGEGDTQYF
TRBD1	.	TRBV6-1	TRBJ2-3	TGTGCCAGCATTGGGGCAGGGGGCCCTAGAACAGATACGCAGTATTTT	CASIGAGGPRTDTQYF
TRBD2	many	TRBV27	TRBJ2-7	TGTGCCAGCAGCCTTCTAGCGGGAGGTTCCTACGAGCAGTACTTC	CASSLLAGGSYEQYF
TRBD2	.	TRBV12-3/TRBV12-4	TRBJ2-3	TGTGCCAGCAGTGACCTTCTACGGGAGGTTTACACAGATACGCAGTATTTT	CASSDLLREVYTDTQYF
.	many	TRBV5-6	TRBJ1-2	TGTGCCAGCAGTCGCGGAGGAGGGCGCGGGGACTATGGCTACACCTTC	CASSRGGGRGDYGYTF
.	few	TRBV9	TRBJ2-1	TGTGCCAGCAGCGTCCTGGGAGGAACCTACAATGAGCAGTTCTTC	CASSVLGGTYNEQFF
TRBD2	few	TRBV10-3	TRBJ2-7	TGTGCCATCAGTGAAGGGGAGGGGTACGAGCAGTACTTC	CAISEGEGYEQYF